The count of the clone carrying this TCR beta chain is one. Its antigen is not identified. Per sample, no less than 5 micrograms of total RNA were extracted. It was with a sample-barcoded 5' primer and a J-beta primer mix that a second PCR of roughly 6 to 12 cycles was run. TCRdb passed the 5' RACE reads through MiXCR, listing each CDR3 protein once. Among roughly 1,700,000 distinct CDR3 sequences listed, 28% were seen once. This record comes from a study of blood T cells in healthy people across ages. Study results and limitations: The percentage of naive T cells correlated strongly with TCR beta diversity. PBMCs left unsorted prevented a conclusive naive versus antigen-experienced comparison.

The CDR3 has 13 amino acids. Looked up from germline, CDR1 is SNHLY and CDR2 is FYNNEI. Trimming cost V 7 bases and J 7 bases, with 13 bases left between them. The receptor comes from a woman in her thirties in good health. Sequenced sample: blood. This rearrangement joins TRBV2 to TRBJ2-2; the D gene is possibly TRBD1 (5 bases). In DNA, the CDR3 is TGTGCCAGCAACTGGAGACAGAGCGGGGAGCTGTTTTTT. As protein: CASNWRQSGELFF.